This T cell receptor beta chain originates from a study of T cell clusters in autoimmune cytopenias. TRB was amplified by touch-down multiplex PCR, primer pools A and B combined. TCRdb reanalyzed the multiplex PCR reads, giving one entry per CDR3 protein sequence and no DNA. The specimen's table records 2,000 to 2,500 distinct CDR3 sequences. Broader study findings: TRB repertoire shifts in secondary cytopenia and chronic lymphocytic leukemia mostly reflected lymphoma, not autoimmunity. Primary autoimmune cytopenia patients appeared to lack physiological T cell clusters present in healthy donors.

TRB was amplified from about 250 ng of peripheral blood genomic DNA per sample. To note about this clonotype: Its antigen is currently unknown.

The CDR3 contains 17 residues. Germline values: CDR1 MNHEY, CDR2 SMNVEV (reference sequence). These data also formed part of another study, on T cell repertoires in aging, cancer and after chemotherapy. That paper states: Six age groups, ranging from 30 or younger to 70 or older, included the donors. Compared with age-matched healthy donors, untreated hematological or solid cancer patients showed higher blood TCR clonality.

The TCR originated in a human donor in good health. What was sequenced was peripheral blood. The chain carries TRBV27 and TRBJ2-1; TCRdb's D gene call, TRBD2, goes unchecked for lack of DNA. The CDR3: CASSSMRTSGGANEQFF.